Listed here are 23 T cell receptor beta chains from one sample, sequenced in a study of blood T cell repertoires in COVID-19. Profiling relied on immunoSEQ multiplex PCR, and the TCRdb table lists in-frame clones only, not all of them. The sample records about 200,000 clones, 75% to 90% being singletons. Input material: peripheral blood. The source is a man in his forties or fifties with acute or convalescent COVID-19.

The V gene is TRBV6-2 or TRBV6-3, the J gene TRBJ2-7; no firm D call. CDR3 length: 14 residues. V lost 2 bases, J lost 0 bases, and 8 bases lay in between. The germline CDR1 and CDR2 sequences are MNHEY and SVGEGT. The CDR3, as DNA: TGTGCCAGCAGTTACCAGGTACGCTCCTACGAGCAGTACTTC. Its translation is CASSYQVRSYEQYF.

The chain is built from TRBV19 and TRBJ1-5, with D possibly being TRBD1 (6 bases). The V gene lost 11 bases and the J gene lost 6 bases, with 20 bases spanning the gap. The CDR3 spans 14 residues. Germline V lookup: CDR1 LNHDA, CDR2 SQIVND (reference sequence). The DNA of the CDR3 is TGTGCCTCCAGTAGGGTGCAGGGGCCTCAGCCCCAGCATTTT. Encoded protein: CASSRVQGPQPQHF.

The rearrangement links TRBV4-3 to TRBJ2-2; D is perhaps TRBD2 (5 bases). The V and J ends lost 4 bases and 7 bases respectively, with 16 bases between them. The CDR3 is 15 residues long. In germline, CDR1 is LGHNA, CDR2 YSLEER. In DNA form, the CDR3 reads TGCGCCAGCAGCCCAGGACTGAAAAGCTACGGGGAGCTGTTTTTT. Amino acids: CASSPGLKSYGELFF.

The rearrangement links TRBV30 to TRBJ2-1; TRBD2 matches at 7 bases. With 1 base clipped from V and 5 bases from J, the junction kept 2 bases outside the gene matches. Per the germline V gene, CDR1 is GTSNPN and CDR2 is SVGIG (reference sequence). This CDR3 spans 13 amino acids. The CDR3 DNA reads TGTGCCTGGAGTGGACTAGCCCACAATGAGCAGTTCTTC. Its translation is CAWSGLAHNEQFF.

The J gene is TRBJ1-2, the V gene TRBV12-3 or TRBV12-4, with 8 bases identical to TRBD1. With 6 bases clipped from V and 8 bases from J, the junction kept 5 bases outside the gene matches. The CDR3 consists of 12 residues. This CDR3 reads CASRTQGGGYTF. For the CDR3, the DNA is TGTGCCAGCAGGACACAGGGGGGAGGCTACACCTTC.

The genes are TRBV9 and TRBJ2-1, with 7 bases fitting TRBD2. V was pared by 6 bases and J by 7 bases, with 16 bases of the junction left unmatched. CDR3 length equals 16 residues. CDR1 and CDR2 from the germline V gene are SGDLS and YYNGEE. The CDR3 region is CASTHGAGLAGNEQFF. CDR3 sequence (DNA): TGTGCCAGCACGCACGGGGCGGGTTTAGCGGGTAATGAGCAGTTCTTC.

The rearrangement links TRBV19 to TRBJ1-5; D unclear. Trimming stripped 3 bases from V and 1 base from J, with 16 bases between. The CDR3 runs 17 residues. Germline CDR1 and CDR2: LNHDA and SQIVND (reference sequence). The CDR3 DNA sequence: TGTGCCAGTAGTATGTATGGGAGGATTGGGAGCAATCAGCCCCAGCATTTT. Translated: CASSMYGRIGSNQPQHF.

The V and J genes are TRBV7-9 and TRBJ2-1, with TRBD1 matching 8 bases. The trim removed 2 bases at V and 3 bases at J, leaving 6 bases unmatched. Germline V gives CDR1 SEHNR, CDR2 FQNEAQ (reference sequence). The CDR3 consists of 16 residues. CDR3 sequence: CASSLFRTGIYNEQFF. CDR3 nucleotides: TGTGCCAGCAGCTTATTCCGGACAGGGATCTACAATGAGCAGTTCTTC.

In DNA, the CDR3 is TGTGCCACCAGCAGAGTGGGACGGGGGGGAGCCTACGAGCAGTACTTC. Translation: CATSRVGRGGAYEQYF. The rearrangement links TRBV15 to TRBJ2-7; TRBD2 matches at 8 bases. V was clipped by 1 base and J by 2 bases; unmatched bases: 7. From germline, CDR1 is LNHNV and CDR2 YYDKDF (reference sequence). CDR3 length: 16 amino acids.

This chain links TRBV19 with TRBJ1-2, with D perhaps matching TRBD1 (5 bases). The CDR3 sequence is 12 residues long. The germline V gene has CDR1 LNHDA and CDR2 SQIVND (reference sequence). The ends were cut back, 4 bases at V and 10 bases at J, with 13 bases in the middle. CDR3 sequence: CASSTGSLPYTF. The CDR3 nucleotides are TGTGCCAGTAGTACAGGGTCTTTGCCCTACACCTTC.

This clone was detected only a few times. The chain couples TRBV5-6 to TRBJ2-7; D is undetermined. Germline CDR1 reads SGHDT; CDR2 reads YYEEEE. The CDR3 loop spans 11 amino acids. V gave up 4 bases and J gave up 3 bases, with 5 bases separating them. CDR3 protein: CASSHNYEQYF. For the CDR3, the DNA is TGTGCCAGCAGCCACAACTACGAGCAGTACTTC.

The chain uses TRBV5-1 and TRBJ1-6; the D gene is possibly TRBD1 (6 bases). Trimming shortened V by 4 bases and J by 5 bases, and 16 bases separated the two germline ends. The V gene's germline CDR1 is SGHRS and CDR2 YFSETQ. The CDR3 has 16 amino acids. CDR3 sequence (DNA): TGCGCCAGCAGCATCCTCGGGGGGGCGAATAATTCACCCCTCCACTTT. Its translation is CASSILGGANNSPLHF.

The V call is TRBV11-2, the J call TRBJ2-3; maybe TRBD2 (6 bases). CDR3 length: 18 amino acids. Germline CDR1 reads SGHAT; CDR2 reads FQNNGV. The V end lost 0 bases, the J end lost 1 base, and 17 bases lay between the germline ends. In DNA, the CDR3 is TGTGCCAGCAGCTTAGATCCCCCTGGCGGGACCGGCACAGATACGCAGTATTTT. It encodes CASSLDPPGGTGTDTQYF.

The chain uses TRBV6-5 and TRBJ2-7, with D maybe TRBD2 (5 bases). Trimming cost V 0 bases and J 2 bases, with 14 bases left between them. Germline V gives CDR1 MNHEY, CDR2 SVGAGI. CDR3 length: 16 amino acids. CDR3 nucleotides: TGTGCCAGCAGTTACTCGAGGGCGACACCCACCTACGAGCAGTACTTC. It codes for CASSYSRATPTYEQYF.

The genes are TRBV2 and TRBJ2-3; 14 bases align to TRBD2. The ends lost 3 bases at V and 1 base at J; junction bases unmatched: 21. Germline assignment: CDR1 SNHLY and CDR2 FYNNEI. The CDR3 has 23 residues. The CDR3 DNA follows: TGTGCCAGCAGTGAGAGGCTAATTAGAGAGCCGACTAGCGGGAGGGCCGGCACAGATACGCAGTATTTT. Protein product: CASSERLIREPTSGRAGTDTQYF.

The rearrangement links TRBV29-1 to TRBJ2-7; D is possibly TRBD2 (5 bases). The CDR3 is made up of 12 amino acids. The germline V gene has CDR1 SQVTM and CDR2 ANQGSEA. V was cut by 6 bases and J by 2 bases, with 11 bases left in between. The CDR3 DNA reads TGCAGCGTGGCGGACTCCCCCTACGAGCAGTACTTC. Translating it yields CSVADSPYEQYF.

The CDR3 nucleotides read TGTGCCACCACCGCGGGGGGCTCCTACAATGAGCAGTTCTTC. It yields the protein CATTAGGSYNEQFF. The chain combines TRBV15 with TRBJ2-1; TRBD2 matches at 8 bases. The CDR3 has 14 residues. From germline, CDR1 is LNHNV and CDR2 YYDKDF (reference sequence). The junction had 2 bases not matched to a gene; V was cut back by 7 bases and J by 0 bases.

V is TRBV7-9 and J is TRBJ2-3; unclear D gene. V lost 5 bases, J lost 0 bases, and 18 bases lay in between. The CDR3 loop spans 17 amino acids. From germline, CDR1 is SEHNR and CDR2 FQNEAQ (reference sequence). The DNA for the CDR3 is TGTGCCAGCAGCCCCCCTGTTAGTCCAATAAGCACAGATACGCAGTATTTT. Protein: CASSPPVSPISTDTQYF.

CDR3 sequence reads: CASSRSTGNYEQYF. The CDR3 DNA is TGTGCCAGCAGCCGATCGACAGGGAACTACGAGCAGTACTTC. The rearrangement links TRBV11-1 to TRBJ2-7, with 7 bases identical to TRBD1. Germline V gene lookup returns CDR1 SGHAT and CDR2 FQDESV (reference sequence). The CDR3 totals 14 residues. V was pared by 5 bases and J by 3 bases, with 7 bases of the junction left unmatched.

The V call is TRBV7-6, the J call TRBJ2-1; the match to TRBD2 covers 11 bases. This CDR3 is 19 amino acids long. The V gene end was trimmed by 4 bases and the J gene end by 1 base; junction bases not matched to a gene: 12. The germline V gene encodes CDR1 SGHVS and CDR2 FNYEAQ. The CDR3 reads CASSSVLAGDLRSYNEQFF. The CDR3 DNA is TGTGCCAGCAGCTCTGTACTAGCGGGGGACCTCAGATCCTACAATGAGCAGTTCTTC.

This chain connects TRBV10-3 to TRBJ1-5; 8 positions agree with TRBD1. CDR1 ENHRY and CDR2 SYGVKD come from the germline V gene. The V segment lost 0 bases and the J segment 2 bases; nucleotides outside the gene matches: 0. The CDR3 spans 15 residues. The CDR3 coding sequence is TGTGCCATCAGTGAGTCGACAGGGGGCAATCAGCCCCAGCATTTT. This sequence encodes CAISESTGGNQPQHF.

This rearrangement joins TRBV27 to TRBJ2-7, with a weak D call TRBD1 (6 bases). Germline V lookup: CDR1 MNHEY, CDR2 SMNVEV (reference sequence). The CDR3 length is 16 residues. V was clipped by 3 bases and J by 2 bases, with 17 bases between them. The CDR3 region has the DNA TGTGCCAGCAGTTTGGGTCGGGCAGGGGACGCCTACGAGCAGTACTTC. Translating it yields CASSLGRAGDAYEQYF.

The rearrangement uses TRBV25-1 and TRBJ2-7; TRBD2 matches at 12 bases. The CDR3 consists of 16 residues. The V gene end was trimmed by 3 bases and the J gene end by 7 bases; junction bases not matched to a gene: 10. In germline, CDR1 is MGHDK, CDR2 SYGVNS. The CDR3 spells CASSEGGTSGHYEQYF. The CDR3 DNA follows: TGTGCCAGCAGTGAGGGGGGGACTAGCGGGCACTATGAGCAGTACTTC.